This TCR delta chain was captured in a study of γδ T cells in repeated Plasmodium falciparum infection. Overall study: Sampling occurred at baseline, pre-infection for selected infections, and 21 days post-infection. General study findings and limits: Donors in Mali lived in a small rural village, largely one ethnic group. Waves of new clonotype selection appeared after repeated controlled infections in Vdelta2-negative, largely Vdelta1+, gammadelta T cells.

There are 20 residues in the CDR3. CDR1 and CDR2 (germline): TSWWSYY, QGS. Trimming left V 3 bases short and J 1 base short, with 27 bases between. Of note for this clone: Its antigen is not identified. A read error likely explains why the TCRdb protein, taken from a much larger clone, differs from this DNA's translation at residue 11; the protein shown is translated from the DNA.

Flow sorting of PBMC yielded separate Vgamma9/Vdelta2+ and Vdelta2-negative gammadelta T cell populations for bulk repertoire analysis. TCRdb reran clone calling via CATT on the multiplex PCR reads. The sample has 70,000 to 95,000 delta-chain clones, roughly 1.4% seen once. This TCR was recovered from a pool of human donors (malaria-infected and uninfected, not separated). The chain combines TRDV1 with TRDJ1; TRDD2 or TRDD3 may be the D gene (6 bases each). In the absence of a J gene in TCRdb, the DNA was matched to germline to assign it here. The sample was gamma-delta T cells from blood. This chain's CDR3 is CALGDTSLWGVRTSTDKLIF. The CDR3 nucleotides are TGTGCTCTTGGGGATACTTCCTTGTGGGGGGTACGGACTAGCACCGATAAACTCATCTTT.